This entry lists 30 T cell receptor beta chains sequenced from one sample in a study of cytomegalovirus exposure and HLA in healthy donors. PCR was performed using 60 Vbeta and 13 Jbeta primers. Repertoires were generated with immunoSEQ multiplex PCR, while TCRdb's copy carries only in-frame clones and drops some. This table holds under 250,000 clones, about 85% found once. The sequenced sample consisted of PBMCs. The receptors here all came from a girl aged 2 to 9 in good health and CMV-seronegative.

This clone was recorded once. The rearrangement links TRBV9 to TRBJ2-1; 8 bases agree with TRBD2. The V segment lost 0 bases and the J segment 3 bases; nucleotides outside the gene matches: 2. Germline V lookup: CDR1 SGDLS, CDR2 YYNGEE. This CDR3 is built from 15 residues. The CDR3 loop is CASSVAGGVYNEQFF. The DNA of the CDR3 is TGTGCCAGCAGCGTAGCGGGGGGGGTCTACAATGAGCAGTTCTTC.

V is TRBV9 and J is TRBJ1-1, with D perhaps matching TRBD1 (6 bases). Germline CDR1 reads SGDLS; CDR2 reads YYNGEE. The germline V and J ends were trimmed by 0 bases and 8 bases, with 20 bases remaining between them. This CDR3 region has 16 residues. The CDR3 region has the DNA TGTGCCAGCAGCGTAGATTCAAGTGGGGGCCGCGGGGAAGCTTTCTTT. This sequence encodes CASSVDSSGGRGEAFF.

This chain links TRBV5-1 with TRBJ2-5; 9 bases line up with TRBD2. The DNA end is a closer match to TRBJ2-7, so the J assignment may be wrong. Germline V gene lookup returns CDR1 SGHRS and CDR2 YFSETQ. The length of the CDR3 is 15 residues. The CDR3 bases are TGCGCCAGCAGCTTGGGCAGCGGGGGGCTCGACGAGCAGTACTTC. Protein sequence: CASSLGSGGLDEQYF.

The chain is built from TRBV9 and TRBJ1-4; no clear D. The V end was cut by 4 bases, the J end by 1 base, with 8 bases between. This CDR3 comprises 14 residues. Germline-derived CDR1 and CDR2 are SGDLS and YYNGEE. The CDR3 reads CASSPLLTNEKLFF. The CDR3, as DNA: TGTGCCAGCAGCCCCCTGTTAACTAATGAAAAACTGTTTTTT.

This clone came up a few times. The chain employs TRBV19 and TRBJ2-7; 11 bases fit TRBD1. J gave up 3 bases and V 6 bases, and 7 bases lay outside the gene matches. Germline CDR1 is LNHDA and CDR2 is SQIVND (reference sequence). This CDR3 has 15 amino acids. The CDR3 nucleotides read TGTGCCAGTAGCGACGCCGGGACAGGGGGCTACGAGCAGTACTTC. Translation gives CASSDAGTGGYEQYF.

This chain connects TRBV10-2 to TRBJ1-5; D call uncertain. V lost 6 bases and J lost 2, with 14 bases in between. This CDR3 is built from 15 residues. Germline V gene data show CDR1 as WSHSY and CDR2 as SAAADI. The CDR3 loop reads CASRAEMRGNQPQHF. CDR3 DNA sequence: TGCGCCAGCAGGGCGGAGATGAGGGGCAATCAGCCCCAGCATTTT.

The V gene is TRBV5-1, the J gene TRBJ2-7; a weak D match, TRBD1 (7 bases). CDR1 is SGHRS, CDR2 YFSETQ, per germline. V was cut by 3 bases and J by 2 bases, with 12 bases left in between. The CDR3 covers 14 residues. CDR3: CASSSQGGAYEQYF. For the CDR3, the DNA is TGCGCCAGCAGCTCGCAGGGGGGAGCCTACGAGCAGTACTTC.

This chain connects TRBV5-1 to TRBJ2-1; TRBD1 matches 7 bases. Germline CDR1 and CDR2: SGHRS and YFSETQ. J lost 2 bases, V lost 4 bases, and 6 bases had no gene match. This CDR3 spans 15 amino acids. The CDR3 DNA sequence: TGCGCCAGCAGCCCTGGACAGGTGGCCTACAATGAGCAGTTCTTC. Its protein is CASSPGQVAYNEQFF. Full variable domain (missing parts from reference TRBV5-1 and TRBJ2-1): KAGVTQTPRYLIKTRGQQVTLSCSPISGHRSVSWYQQTPGQGLQFLFEYFSETQRNKGNFPGRFSGRQFSNSRSEMNVSTLELGDSALYLCASSPGQVAYNEQFFGPGTRLTVL.

The CDR3 region is CASTYRDRSGYTF. As DNA, the CDR3 is TGTGCCAGCACTTACCGGGACAGATCCGGCTACACCTTC. The genes are TRBV7-2 and TRBJ1-2; 7 bases map to TRBD1. This CDR3 contains 13 residues. The ends lost 7 bases at V and 8 bases at J; junction bases unmatched: 10. Per the germline V gene, CDR1 is SGHTA and CDR2 is FQGNSA.

The rearrangement uses TRBV12-5 and TRBJ2-5; a possible D gene is TRBD1 (7 bases). Deletions cut 6 bases from V and 5 bases from J, with 19 bases between. The CDR3 runs to 15 residues. CDR1 is LGHNT and CDR2 is FRNRAP in the germline V gene. The DNA for the CDR3 is TGTGCTAGTGGATCCGGACAGGCTGGGGGGGAGACCCAGTACTTC. Protein product: CASGSGQAGGETQYF.

The chain is built from TRBV19 and TRBJ2-2; possible D gene TRBD2, 5 bases. Per germline, CDR1 LNHDA and CDR2 SQIVND (reference sequence). The length of the CDR3 is 13 residues. Trimming shortened V by 3 bases and J by 6 bases, and 8 bases separated the two germline ends. CDR3 loop: CASSMAGAGELFF. The DNA for the CDR3 is TGTGCCAGTAGTATGGCCGGGGCCGGGGAGCTGTTTTTT. The complete variable domain, with remaining parts taken from reference TRBV19 and TRBJ2-2, reads DGGITQSPKYLFRKEGQNVTLSCEQNLNHDAMYWYRQDPGQGLRLIYYSQIVNDFQKGDIAEGYSVSREKKESFPLTVTSAQKNPTAFYLCASSMAGAGELFFGEGSRLTVL.

DNA of the CDR3: TGTGCCAGCAGCAACCTAGCGAGATACAATGAGCAGTTCTTC. Translated, it gives CASSNLARYNEQFF. The V gene is TRBV21-1, the J gene TRBJ2-1; TRBD2 was called by the table and not checked on the DNA. TRBV21-1 is assigned pseudogene status. The CDR3 contains 14 residues.

The chain employs TRBV30 and TRBJ2-2; tentative D call: TRBD2 (7 bases). CDR1 and CDR2 from the germline V gene are GTSNPN and SVGIG (reference sequence). V lost 0 bases to trimming and J lost 6 bases, with 8 bases between them. This CDR3 comprises 13 residues. In DNA, the CDR3 is TGTGCCTGGAGTGTAGGGGGGGCCGGGGAGCTGTTTTTT. Translation gives CAWSVGGAGELFF.

V usage is TRBV2 and J usage is TRBJ2-3; tentative D call: TRBD2 (5 bases). V was shortened by 3 bases and J by 4 bases, with 14 bases between the two germline ends. This CDR3 region has 15 residues. CDR1 SNHLY and CDR2 FYNNEI come from the germline V gene. CDR3 in amino acids: CASSDILGSADTQYF. In nucleotides, the CDR3 is TGTGCCAGCAGTGATATCTTAGGGAGTGCAGATACGCAGTATTTT.

This clone has only a few counts. CDR3 in amino acids: CAISGTGSGEKLFF. CDR3 bases: TGTGCCATCAGTGGGACAGGGAGTGGTGAAAAACTGTTTTTT. The chain has TRBV10-3 and TRBJ1-4, with 8 positions matching TRBD1. V lost 4 bases, J lost 7 bases, and 5 bases stayed unmatched. The CDR3 is 14 amino acids. Germline V gives CDR1 ENHRY, CDR2 SYGVKD.

This clone was seen only a few times. The chain uses TRBV6-1 and TRBJ1-1, with 8 bases identical to TRBD1. Per germline, CDR1 MNHNS and CDR2 SASEGT. J lost 5 bases, V lost 6 bases, and 11 bases had no gene match. The length of the CDR3 is 15 residues. CDR3 sequence: CASSPPGGGSTEAFF. In DNA, the CDR3 is TGTGCCAGCAGCCCCCCAGGGGGCGGATCGACTGAAGCTTTCTTT.

The chain couples TRBV19 to TRBJ1-2, with 9 bases fitting TRBD1. The V gene end was trimmed by 6 bases and the J gene end by 4 bases; junction bases not matched to a gene: 3. The CDR3 has 13 residues. In germline, CDR1 is LNHDA, CDR2 SQIVND (reference sequence). This CDR3 reads CASSDRGAYGYTF. CDR3 coding DNA: TGTGCCAGTAGCGACAGGGGGGCCTATGGCTACACCTTC.

V gene TRBV27 combines with J gene TRBJ2-3; TRBD2 agrees at 14 bases. This CDR3 region has 21 residues. The trim removed 3 bases at V and 3 bases at J, leaving 17 bases unmatched. Looked up from germline, CDR1 is MNHEY and CDR2 is SMNVEV (reference sequence). CDR3 sequence reads: CASSFTPGTSGSGFMTDTQYF. In DNA form, the CDR3 reads TGTGCCAGCAGTTTCACGCCCGGGACTAGCGGGAGTGGGTTTATGACAGATACGCAGTATTTT.

The chain recombines TRBV23-1 with TRBJ1-4; 12 nucleotides align to TRBD1. TRBV23-1 is an open reading frame, and its role is uncertain. This CDR3 comprises 16 residues. After removal of 2 bases from V and 8 bases from J, the junction contained 6 bases not matched to a gene. The DNA of the CDR3 is TGCGCCAGCAGTCAACCACGGGGACAGGGGGCCGAAAAACTGTTTTTT. Its translation: CASSQPRGQGAEKLFF.

The rearrangement joins TRBV18 to TRBJ2-7; the match to TRBD2 covers 7 bases. The CDR3 length is 14 residues. Looked up from germline, CDR1 is KGHSH and CDR2 is LQKENI. V was pared by 3 bases and J by 7 bases, with 9 bases of the junction left unmatched. The CDR3 DNA follows: TGTGCCAGCTCACCGCAAAGTTCGGGGGGTGAGCAGTACTTC. Amino acid sequence: CASSPQSSGGEQYF.

V gene TRBV28 combines with J gene TRBJ2-1, with 8 bases fitting TRBD2. Trimming cost V 5 bases and J 10 bases; bases outside gene matches: 13. The CDR3 is 15 residues long. CDR1 and CDR2 from the germline V gene are MDHEN and SYDVKM. The CDR3 reads CASSSTGRALREQFF. The CDR3, as DNA: TGTGCCAGCAGTAGCACCGGGAGGGCCCTGCGAGAGCAGTTCTTC.

The genes are TRBV5-1 and TRBJ2-5; D is ambiguous. Trimming removed 0 bases at V and 0 bases at J, with 6 bases between. The CDR3 consists of 14 residues. Germline V gives CDR1 SGHRS, CDR2 YFSETQ. The CDR3 nucleotides read TGCGCCAGCAGCTTGGTGGAGTACCAAGAGACCCAGTACTTC. This sequence encodes CASSLVEYQETQYF. Together with reference TRBV5-1 and TRBJ2-5, the CDR3 gives the full variable domain: KAGVTQTPRYLIKTRGQQVTLSCSPISGHRSVSWYQQTPGQGLQFLFEYFSETQRNKGNFPGRFSGRQFSNSRSEMNVSTLELGDSALYLCASSLVEYQETQYFGPGTRLLVL.

This clone has only one observation. The chain's CDR3 is CSVESGREDRLEQYF. CDR3 DNA sequence: TGCAGCGTCGAATCAGGAAGGGAGGACCGCCTCGAGCAGTACTTC. The chain combines TRBV29-1 with TRBJ2-7, with a weak D call TRBD2 (6 bases). V was cut by 6 bases and J by 6 bases, with 24 bases left in between. This CDR3 has 15 residues. CDR1 is SQVTM and CDR2 is ANQGSEA in the germline V gene.

The chain recombines TRBV19 with TRBJ2-7; weak D call: TRBD1 (6 bases). V dropped 4 bases and J dropped 2 bases, with 15 bases sitting between them. Per germline, CDR1 LNHDA and CDR2 SQIVND (reference sequence). This CDR3 has 15 amino acids. CDR3 protein: CASSNARGFTYEQYF. The CDR3 coding sequence is TGTGCCAGTAGTAACGCCAGGGGATTCACCTACGAGCAGTACTTC.

This clone has just one count. The V call is TRBV10-3, the J call TRBJ2-3; 14 positions agree with TRBD2. CDR1 is ENHRY and CDR2 is SYGVKD in the germline V gene. This CDR3 has 15 amino acids. Losses at the gene ends were 10 bases for V and 5 bases for J; bases not matched to a gene: 8. In DNA form, the CDR3 reads TGTGCCACTCGAAAGACTAGCGGGAGGGGAGATACGCAGTATTTT. It codes for CATRKTSGRGDTQYF.

V gene TRBV6-1 combines with J gene TRBJ1-1; maybe TRBD1 (6 bases). CDR1 MNHNS and CDR2 SASEGT come from the germline V gene. V lost 6 bases and J lost 0, with 8 bases in between. This CDR3 spans 13 amino acids. Here the CDR3 DNA reads TGTGCCAGCAGCGGACAGCTGAACACTGAAGCTTTCTTT. Translating gives CASSGQLNTEAFF.

The chain has TRBV19 and TRBJ1-5; TRBD1 might be the D (6 bases). The CDR3 is 17 amino acids. Trimming took off 4 bases at V and 4 bases at J, with 20 bases between the two ends. Germline-derived CDR1 and CDR2 are LNHDA and SQIVND (reference sequence). CDR3 nucleotides: TGTGCCAGTAGTAAGGGGGGGGCTAGGTCCAGTAATCAGCCCCAGCATTTT. Translated, it gives CASSKGGARSSNQPQHF.

The CDR3 sequence: CASSLVGFGYGYTF. The DNA for the CDR3 is TGTGCCAGCAGCTTAGTCGGGTTTGGCTATGGCTACACCTTC. V usage is TRBV7-9 and J usage is TRBJ1-2; no firm D call. Germline CDR1 is SEHNR and CDR2 is FQNEAQ (reference sequence). The CDR3 is 14 residues long. V gave up 1 base and J gave up 4 bases, with 10 bases separating them.

V usage is TRBV4-1 and J usage is TRBJ2-7; D is possibly TRBD2 (5 bases). Germline-derived CDR1 and CDR2 are MGHRA and YSYEKL. This CDR3 is built from 17 residues. Trimming took 1 base from V and 3 from J, leaving 19 bases between them. This CDR3 is CASSQAHAQRSRYEQYF. CDR3 in DNA: TGCGCCAGCAGCCAAGCTCATGCCCAGCGGTCCCGCTACGAGCAGTACTTC.

This clone has a handful of counts. V usage is TRBV19 and J usage is TRBJ1-1; TRBD1 is a possible D gene (6 bases). The V end lost 4 bases, the J end lost 4 bases, and 22 bases lay between the germline ends. The CDR3 consists of 17 residues. The germline V gene has CDR1 LNHDA and CDR2 SQIVND (reference sequence). In DNA form, the CDR3 reads TGTGCCAGTAGTACAGGCGGGGGCGGAAGGGTTATCACTGAAGCTTTCTTT. This encodes CASSTGGGGRVITEAFF. The whole variable domain, remainder taken from reference TRBV19 and TRBJ1-1, is DGGITQSPKYLFRKEGQNVTLSCEQNLNHDAMYWYRQDPGQGLRLIYYSQIVNDFQKGDIAEGYSVSREKKESFPLTVTSAQKNPTAFYLCASSTGGGGRVITEAFFGQGTRLTVV.